These 14 T cell receptor beta chains were all obtained from the same sample, sequenced in a study of OX40 agonist ivuxolimab in advanced cancers. TCRdb's copy holds only in-frame clones and misses some; the assay was immunoSEQ multiplex PCR. Of about 150,000 clones in the sample, 90% to 95% were seen once. The sample was CD4+ or CD8+ T cells sorted from blood, taken in a trial of the OX40 agonist ivuxolimab. These receptors originate from an adult with an advanced solid tumor such as melanoma, head and neck, liver or kidney cancer.

The rearrangement uses TRBV19 and TRBJ2-3; 13 positions match TRBD2. Germline loops: CDR1 LNHDA, CDR2 SQIVND (reference sequence). The CDR3 contains 17 residues. The ends lost 4 bases at V and 2 bases at J; junction bases unmatched: 6. Here the CDR3 reads CASSKQGTSGNTDTQYF. The CDR3 DNA follows: TGTGCCAGTAGTAAGCAGGGGACTAGCGGGAACACAGATACGCAGTATTTT.

This clone was seen once. The rearrangement links TRBV2 to TRBJ2-2, with D tentatively TRBD2 (5 bases). Germline CDR1 SNHLY, CDR2 FYNNEI. Deletions cut 4 bases from V and 5 bases from J, with 5 bases between. The CDR3 has 12 residues. The DNA of the CDR3 is TGTGCCAGCAGTGGGGAGACCGGGGAGCTGTTTTTT. Protein: CASSGETGELFF.

The gene calls are TRBV6-6 and TRBJ2-7; 11 positions agree with TRBD2. Losses at the gene ends were 2 bases for V and 6 bases for J; bases not matched to a gene: 6. CDR3 size: 15 residues. CDR1 and CDR2 from the germline V gene are MNHNY and SVGAGI (reference sequence). The CDR3 protein is CASSYRTSGSGEQYF. The CDR3 DNA follows: TGTGCCAGCAGTTACCGCACTAGCGGGAGTGGCGAGCAGTACTTC.

This clone was observed a handful of times. The rearrangement links TRBV15 to TRBJ1-5; maybe TRBD1 (6 bases). Germline V gives CDR1 LNHNV, CDR2 YYDKDF (reference sequence). V gave up 0 bases and J gave up 15 bases, with 15 bases separating them. The CDR3 runs 13 residues. The CDR3 nucleotides are TGTGCCACCAGCAGAGATGCAGGGGCGGCCCGGCATTTT. The encoded protein is CATSRDAGAARHF. The variable domain in full, completed from reference TRBV15 and TRBJ1-5, reads DAMVIQNPRYQVTQFGKPVTLSCSQTLNHNVMYWYQQKSSQAPKLLFHYYDKDFNNEADTPDNFQSRRPNTSFCFLDIRSPGLGDTAMYLCATSRDAGAARHFGDGTRLSIL.

The rearrangement joins TRBV7-6 to TRBJ1-2; D is perhaps TRBD1 (5 bases). CDR3 length: 14 residues. V gave up 0 bases and J gave up 8 bases, with 13 bases separating them. Per germline, CDR1 SGHVS and CDR2 FNYEAQ. The DNA of the CDR3 is TGTGCCAGCAGCTTAGCGATCCAGGGTGGAGGCTACACCTTC. It is translated as CASSLAIQGGGYTF.

This chain uses TRBV6-6 with TRBJ1-2; the D is unclear. The CDR3 is 15 residues long. Germline CDR1 reads MNHNY; CDR2 reads SVGAGI (reference sequence). Trimming took off 2 bases at V and 0 bases at J, with 10 bases between the two ends. The CDR3 region is CASSYGASANYGYTF. The CDR3 coding sequence is TGTGCCAGCAGTTACGGAGCATCAGCTAACTATGGCTACACCTTC.

This clone was found once. The chain combines TRBV18 with TRBJ2-7; D assignment may be TRBD1 or TRBD2 (5 bases each). The CDR3 consists of 14 residues. Germline V gene sequence: CDR1 KGHSH, CDR2 LQKENI. The germline V and J ends were trimmed by 2 bases and 5 bases, with 13 bases remaining between them. The CDR3 here is CASSPRDGGNEQYF. For the CDR3, the DNA is TGTGCCAGCTCACCAAGGGACGGTGGAAACGAGCAGTACTTC.

The rearrangement links TRBV5-1 to TRBJ2-1, with D maybe TRBD1 (6 bases). The CDR3 consists of 16 residues. Trimming pared 0 bases from V and 6 bases from J, leaving 16 bases between. The germline gives CDR1 SGHRS, CDR2 YFSETQ. CDR3 nucleotides: TGCGCCAGCAGCTTGGAGGGCAGGGGTAAAGGCAATGAGCAGTTCTTC. As protein: CASSLEGRGKGNEQFF. Full variable domain (remainder filled in from reference TRBV5-1 and TRBJ2-1): KAGVTQTPRYLIKTRGQQVTLSCSPISGHRSVSWYQQTPGQGLQFLFEYFSETQRNKGNFPGRFSGRQFSNSRSEMNVSTLELGDSALYLCASSLEGRGKGNEQFFGPGTRLTVL.

The rearrangement joins TRBV6-4 to TRBJ1-3, with TRBD1 matching over 7 bases. Germline V CDR1 and CDR2: MRHNA, SNTAGT. CDR3 length: 16 residues. V lost 8 bases, J lost 1 base, and 11 bases stayed unmatched. The DNA of the CDR3 is TGTGCCAGCCCGGGGCAGGGGGTAAGATCTGGAAACACCATATATTTT. This codes for CASPGQGVRSGNTIYF.

The rearrangement links TRBV9 to TRBJ2-1; 8 bases line up with TRBD1. The trim removed 4 bases at V and 4 bases at J, leaving 10 bases unmatched. Germline V gives CDR1 SGDLS, CDR2 YYNGEE. The CDR3 totals 16 residues. The CDR3 region is CASSLNRDRRYNEQFF. The CDR3 DNA follows: TGTGCCAGCAGCCTCAACCGGGACAGGAGGTACAATGAGCAGTTCTTC.

This rearrangement joins TRBV6-4 to TRBJ2-7; D could derive from TRBD1 or TRBD2 (7 bases each). Germline V gene lookup returns CDR1 MRHNA and CDR2 SNTAGT. The CDR3 is made up of 14 amino acids. V was shortened by 6 bases and J by 6 bases, with 18 bases between the two germline ends. The CDR3 region has the DNA TGTGCCAGCAGCCATTCAGGGGGGGACGGCGAGCAGTACTTC. Translation: CASSHSGGDGEQYF.

The chain is built from TRBV12-5 and TRBJ2-1, with 11 bases lining up with TRBD2. The germline CDR1 and CDR2 sequences are LGHNT and FRNRAP. The CDR3 covers 18 residues. J lost 2 bases, V lost 0 bases, and 6 bases had no gene match. CDR3 bases: TGTGCTAGTGGTTTGGTACTGGGACTAGCGGACCCCTACAATGAGCAGTTCTTC. It translates to CASGLVLGLADPYNEQFF.

The rearrangement joins TRBV18 to TRBJ2-7; maybe TRBD1 (5 bases). V dropped 1 base and J dropped 4 bases, with 20 bases sitting between them. CDR3 size: 17 residues. Looked up from germline, CDR1 is KGHSH and CDR2 is LQKENI. The CDR3 protein is CASSPRTDWTLSYEQYF. In DNA, the CDR3 is TGTGCCAGCTCACCACGTACAGACTGGACATTATCTTACGAGCAGTACTTC.

The genes are TRBV7-8 and TRBJ1-6, with D perhaps TRBD1 (5 bases). The germline CDR1 and CDR2 sequences are SGHVS and FQNEAQ. The CDR3 sequence is 14 residues long. Trimming removed 2 bases from V and 9 bases from J, with 11 bases in between. Here the CDR3 reads CASSLKSGGSPLHF. The DNA for the CDR3 is TGTGCCAGCAGCTTAAAGTCCGGGGGTTCACCCCTCCACTTT.